These T cell receptor beta chains were read from a single sample in a study of cytomegalovirus exposure and HLA in healthy donors. Sequenced by immunoSEQ multiplex PCR; TCRdb stores in-frame clones only, minus some. The repertoire has over 150,000 clones, 79% of them found once; the top ten carry about 8.3%. Sequences were obtained from PBMCs. Every receptor here comes from a young man in good health and CMV-seropositive. CDR3s include the opening cysteine and the closing phenylalanine or tryptophan. The D gene is left open where the match is weak. Expanded clones get a size class; other rows say once, few or many, or leave the size out.

TRBJ2-1	NA	TRBD2	TRBV7-3	CASSLGTSGSAEQFF	TGTGCCAGCAGCTTAGGGACTAGCGGGAGCGCCGAGCAGTTCTTC
TRBJ2-1	once	NA	TRBV6-1	CASMGQEQYNEQFF	TGTGCCAGCATGGGACAAGAACAATACAATGAGCAGTTCTTC
TRBJ2-7	NA	NA	TRBV6-1	CASDFGDFLDEQYF	TGTGCCAGCGATTTCGGGGATTTTCTGGACGAGCAGTACTTC
TRBJ1-5	NA	TRBD1	TRBV18	CASSTGTDNQPQHF	TGTGCCAGCTCAACTGGGACAGACAATCAGCCCCAGCATTTT
TRBJ2-3	NA	TRBD1	TRBV2	CASRLDRPSTDTQYF	TGTGCCAGCCGGTTGGACAGGCCTAGCACAGATACGCAGTATTTT
TRBJ1-1	NA	NA	TRBV10-3	CAISAGVGTHTEAFF	TGTGCCATCAGTGCCGGGGTGGGGACTCACACTGAAGCTTTCTTT
TRBJ2-1	NA	NA	TRBV5-1	CASSLAQSSYNEQFF	TGCGCCAGCAGCTTGGCACAAAGCTCCTACAATGAGCAGTTCTTC
TRBJ2-7	NA	NA	TRBV5-1	CASKETQEISYEQYF	TGCGCCAGCAAGGAAACACAGGAGATCTCCTACGAGCAGTACTTC
TRBJ2-7	NA	NA	TRBV11-2	CASSLGGRNRHEQYF	TGTGCCAGCAGCCTAGGGGGGAGGAATAGACACGAGCAGTACTTC
TRBJ1-4	NA	NA	TRBV4-3	CASSQDSGGGTNEKLFF	TGCGCCAGCAGCCAAGATTCTGGCGGGGGAACTAATGAAAAACTGTTTTTT
TRBJ1-6	NA	NA	TRBV4-2	CASSPNLRSTSPLHF	TGTGCCAGCAGCCCAAACCTTAGAAGTACTTCACCCCTCCACTTT
TRBJ2-7	NA	NA	TRBV11-2	CASSPWNGGAYYTSYEQYF	TGTGCCAGCAGCCCTTGGAACGGGGGAGCCTACTATACCTCCTACGAGCAGTACTTC
TRBJ2-6	NA	NA	TRBV25-1	CAVSGSGANVLTF	TGTGCCGTTTCAGGCTCTGGGGCCAACGTCCTGACTTTC
TRBJ1-3	NA	TRBD1	TRBV6-5	CASSRDSIGNTIYF	TGTGCCAGCAGTCGGGACAGCATTGGAAACACCATATATTTT
TRBJ2-7	NA	NA	TRBV6-6	CASTTGSYEQYF	TGTGCCAGCACCACAGGAAGCTACGAGCAGTACTTC
TRBJ2-4	NA	TRBD2	TRBV10-2	CASSESLSGGLAKNIQYF	TGCGCCAGCAGTGAGTCGCTGAGCGGGGGACTAGCCAAAAACATTCAGTACTTC
TRBJ2-1	NA	NA	TRBV7-8	CASSLEVATTYNEQFF	TGTGCCAGCAGCTTAGAAGTAGCGACGACCTACAATGAGCAGTTCTTC
TRBJ2-7	few	NA	TRBV4-2	CASSQERISYEQYF	TGTGCCAGCAGCCAAGAGCGGATTTCCTACGAGCAGTACTTC
TRBJ2-2	NA	TRBD1	TRBV5-1	CASSPTGGAGGELFF	TGCGCCAGCAGCCCGACAGGGGGCGCGGGCGGGGAGCTGTTTTTT
TRBJ2-7	NA	NA	TRBV9	CASSLRGADGYEQYF	TGTGCCAGCAGCCTTCGGGGGGCCGACGGTTACGAGCAGTACTTC
TRBJ2-7	NA	NA	TRBV6-6	CASSLGLKGHYEQYF	TGTGCCAGCAGTTTGGGACTCAAAGGGCACTACGAGCAGTACTTC
TRBJ1-5	NA	NA	TRBV6-1	CASSETNRVTQPQHF	TGTGCCAGCAGTGAGACTAACAGGGTAACACAGCCCCAGCATTTT
TRBJ2-7	NA	NA	TRBV6-1	CAIRPWGLEQYF	TGTGCCATTCGGCCATGGGGGCTCGAGCAGTACTTC
TRBJ1-5	many	TRBD1	TRBV11-2	CASSSGQFNQPQHF	TGTGCCAGCAGCTCGGGACAGTTCAATCAGCCCCAGCATTTT
TRBJ1-5	NA	NA	TRBV6-6	CASSPDSGNQSQHF	TGTGCCAGCAGTCCGGACAGTGGAAATCAGTCCCAGCATTTT
TRBJ2-5	once	NA	TRBV30	CAWSLGQGSLAQYF	TGTGCCTGGAGCCTTGGGCAGGGGTCCCTGGCCCAGTACTTC
TRBJ2-7	few	NA	TRBV7-2	CASSLLTRSHEQYF	TGTGCCAGCAGCCTCCTGACAAGATCCCACGAGCAGTACTTC
TRBJ2-7	NA	TRBD2	TRBV13	CASSLGTSGSYEQYF	TGTGCCTCTAGCTTAGGAACTAGCGGGTCCTACGAGCAGTACTTC
TRBJ1-5	NA	TRBD1	TRBV10-3	CAISEGGTDQNQPQHF	TGTGCCATCAGTGAGGGGGGGACAGACCAAAATCAGCCCCAGCATTTT
TRBJ1-2	NA	NA	TRBV29-1	CSVDREGGPGGYTF	TGCAGCGTTGATCGAGAGGGGGGGCCTGGTGGCTACACCTTC
TRBJ2-2	NA	TRBD2	TRBV23-1	CASILPEAGGDVCRNTGELFF	TGCGCCAGCATCCTCCCGGAAGCGGGAGGTGATGTGTGTCGGAACACCGGGGAGCTGTTTTTT
TRBJ2-7	once	NA	TRBV4-3	CASSQDPLYEQYF	TGCGCCAGCAGCCAAGATCCCCTCTACGAGCAGTACTTC
TRBJ2-7	NA	NA	TRBV30	CAWSVPGRSYEQYF	TGTGCCTGGAGTGTACCCGGTCGGTCCTACGAGCAGTACTTC
TRBJ1-1	NA	NA	TRBV27	CASSPTGTEAFF	TGTGCCAGCAGCCCGACAGGCACTGAAGCTTTCTTT
TRBJ1-6	NA	NA	TRBV7-6	CASSLGGQGNSPLHF	TGTGCCAGCAGCTTAGGGGGGCAGGGAAATTCACCCCTCCACTTT
TRBJ1-3	NA	NA	TRBV2	CASREQGNTIYF	TGTGCCAGCAGAGAACAGGGAAACACCATATATTTT
TRBJ1-4	once	TRBD1	TRBV5-1	CASSPGQGGEKLFF	TGCGCCAGCAGCCCGGGACAGGGCGGGGAAAAACTGTTTTTT
TRBJ1-1	once	NA	TRBV7-8	CASSPGITEAFF	TGTGCCAGCAGCCCAGGGATCACTGAAGCTTTCTTT
TRBJ1-1	NA	NA	TRBV5-1	CASRVETTSNTEAFF	TGCGCCAGCAGGGTGGAGACTACCTCGAACACTGAAGCTTTCTTT
TRBJ1-5	NA	TRBD1	TRBV30	CAWGTGTYSNQPQHF	TGTGCCTGGGGGACAGGGACTTATAGCAATCAGCCCCAGCATTTT
TRBJ2-6	few	NA	TRBV9	CASSVGPRSGANVLTF	TGTGCCAGCAGCGTAGGCCCCAGGTCTGGGGCCAACGTCCTGACTTTC
TRBJ1-1	NA	TRBD1	TRBV6-6	CASSNPITGVPEAFF	TGTGCCAGCAGCAACCCTATCACAGGGGTCCCTGAAGCTTTCTTT
TRBJ1-1	NA	NA	TRBV5-4	CASSPPRGGEGRNTEAFF	TGTGCCAGCAGCCCCCCCCGCGGGGGCGAAGGTCGGAACACTGAAGCTTTCTTT
TRBJ2-1	NA	TRBD2	TRBV5-1	CASSARGGGAMYNEQFF	TGCGCCAGCAGCGCTCGGGGCGGGGGGGCTATGTACAATGAGCAGTTCTTC
TRBJ1-1	NA	NA	TRBV6-5	CASSYSDRRNTEAFF	TGTGCCAGCAGTTACTCCGACAGGAGGAACACTGAAGCTTTCTTT
TRBJ2-1	NA	TRBD1	TRBV23-1	CASSQWSRGTGLNEQFF	TGCGCCAGCAGTCAATGGTCTAGGGGGACAGGCCTCAATGAGCAGTTCTTC
TRBJ2-5	NA	TRBD2	TRBV5-6	CASNRAGGETQYF	TGTGCCAGCAACCGAGCGGGGGGGGAGACCCAGTACTTC
TRBJ1-2	NA	NA	TRBV19	CASRPSSGSSGYGYTF	TGTGCCAGTAGACCTTCATCGGGGTCCTCGGGCTATGGCTACACCTTC
TRBJ1-3	few	TRBD1	TRBV6-5	CASSPTGGRGNTIYF	TGTGCCAGCAGTCCTACAGGGGGCAGAGGAAACACCATATATTTT
TRBJ2-7	NA	NA	TRBV28	CASSHRVLAYEQYF	TGTGCCAGCAGTCACAGGGTGTTGGCCTACGAGCAGTACTTC
TRBJ2-7	NA	TRBD2	TRBV7-3	CASSTLAGYEQYF	TGTGCCAGCAGCACCTTAGCGGGGTACGAGCAGTACTTC